The clone carrying this T cell receptor (beta chain) was recorded many times. Antigen: not known. This entry is derived from a study of T cell repertoires in cytomegalovirus infection. The wider study: Evidence of both CMV infection and a matching HLA type came from public TCR beta signatures.

General study points: Dominating the ex vivo response were TCR beta clonotypes that were CMV-specific and HLA-C-restricted. Carriers of CMV and the relevant HLA type were discriminated by public TCR beta frequency.

From the reads, TCRdb called clonotypes with MiXCR, one entry per CDR3 protein. The data show 350,000 to 550,000 distinct CDR3 sequences, 30% to 40% seen once. With V trimmed by 5 bases and J by 9 bases, 31 bases remained unmatched. The germline V gene has CDR1 SGHVS and CDR2 FQNEAQ. There are 20 residues in the CDR3. This receptor was obtained from a human donor in good health (CMV status not recorded). Some clones in this sample may be carry-over from other donors' samples. Sequencing was performed on PBMCs. The chain has TRBV7-8 and TRBJ2-7; 7 positions match TRBD1. For the CDR3, the DNA is TGTGCCAGCAGCCTCCGAGAATATAACCTCCGCAGGGGGATGTTGACGGGGCAGTACTTC. Residues: CASSLREYNLRRGMLTGQYF.